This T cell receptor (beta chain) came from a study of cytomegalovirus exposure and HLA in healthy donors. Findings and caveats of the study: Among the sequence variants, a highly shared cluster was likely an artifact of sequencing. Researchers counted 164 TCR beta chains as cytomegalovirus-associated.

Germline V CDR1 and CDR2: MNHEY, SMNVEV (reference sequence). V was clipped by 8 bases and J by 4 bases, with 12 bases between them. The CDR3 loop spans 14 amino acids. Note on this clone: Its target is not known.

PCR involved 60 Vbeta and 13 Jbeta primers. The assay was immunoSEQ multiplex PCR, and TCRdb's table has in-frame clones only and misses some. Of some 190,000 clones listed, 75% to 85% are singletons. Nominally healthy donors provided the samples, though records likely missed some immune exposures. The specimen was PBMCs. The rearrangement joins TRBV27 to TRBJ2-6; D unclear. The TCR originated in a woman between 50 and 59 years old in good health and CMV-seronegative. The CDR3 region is CASGIASGANVLTF. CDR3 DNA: TGTGCCAGCGGAATAGCTTCCGGGGCCAACGTCCTGACTTTC.